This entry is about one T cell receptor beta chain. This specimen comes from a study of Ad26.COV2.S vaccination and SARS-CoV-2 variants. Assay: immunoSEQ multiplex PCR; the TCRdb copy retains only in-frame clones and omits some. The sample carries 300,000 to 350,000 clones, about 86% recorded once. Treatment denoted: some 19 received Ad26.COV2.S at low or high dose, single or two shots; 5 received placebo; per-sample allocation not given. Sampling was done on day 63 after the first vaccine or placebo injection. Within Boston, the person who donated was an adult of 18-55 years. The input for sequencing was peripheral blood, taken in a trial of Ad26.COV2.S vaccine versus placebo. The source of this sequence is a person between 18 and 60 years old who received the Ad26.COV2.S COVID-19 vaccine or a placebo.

CDR3 sequence reads: CASSYSPGPRSGNTIYF. CDR3 nucleotides: TGTGCCAGCAGTTACTCCCCCGGACCGCGCTCTGGAAACACCATATATTTT. The chain has TRBV6-2 or TRBV6-3 and TRBJ1-3; D ambiguous. From germline, CDR1 is MNHEY and CDR2 SVGEGT. This CDR3 is 17 amino acids long. V was shortened by 0 bases and J by 0 bases, with 12 bases between the two germline ends.